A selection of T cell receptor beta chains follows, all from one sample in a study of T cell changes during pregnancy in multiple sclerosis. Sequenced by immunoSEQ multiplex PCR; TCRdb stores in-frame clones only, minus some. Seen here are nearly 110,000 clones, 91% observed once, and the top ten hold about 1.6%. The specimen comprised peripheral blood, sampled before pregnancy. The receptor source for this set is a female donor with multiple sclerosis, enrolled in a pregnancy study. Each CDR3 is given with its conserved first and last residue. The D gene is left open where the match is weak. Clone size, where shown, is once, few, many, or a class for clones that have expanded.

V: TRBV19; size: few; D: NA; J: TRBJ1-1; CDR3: CASSSRNDRSTEAFF; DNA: TGTGCCAGTAGTTCCCGAAATGACAGGTCCACTGAAGCTTTCTTT
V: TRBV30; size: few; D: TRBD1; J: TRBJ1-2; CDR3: CAFRQGYGYTF; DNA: TGTGCCTTCCGACAGGGCTATGGCTACACCTTC
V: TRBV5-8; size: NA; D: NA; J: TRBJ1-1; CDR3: CASSLGGTRNTEAFF; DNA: TGTGCCAGCAGCTTGGGGGGCACACGGAACACTGAAGCTTTCTTT
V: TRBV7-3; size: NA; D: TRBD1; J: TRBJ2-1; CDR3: CASSLTSEGQGVF; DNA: TGTGCCAGCAGCTTAACTTCGGAAGGCCAGGGGGTCTTC
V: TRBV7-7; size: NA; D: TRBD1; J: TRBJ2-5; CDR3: CASSLTNSGTGRETQYF; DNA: TGTGCCAGCAGCTTAACCAACTCCGGGACAGGGAGGGAGACCCAGTACTTC
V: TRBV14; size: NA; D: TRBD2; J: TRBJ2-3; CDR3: CASSQVPKWTSGVNTQYF; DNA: TGTGCCAGCAGCCAAGTCCCTAAGTGGACTAGCGGAGTAAATACGCAGTATTTT
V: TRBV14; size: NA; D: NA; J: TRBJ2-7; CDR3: CASSPLLYEQYF; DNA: TGTGCCAGCAGCCCCCTCCTCTACGAGCAGTACTTC
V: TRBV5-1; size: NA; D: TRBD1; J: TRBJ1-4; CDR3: CASRATGGRENEKLFF; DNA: TGCGCCAGCAGAGCGACAGGGGGGCGGGAAAATGAAAAACTGTTTTTT
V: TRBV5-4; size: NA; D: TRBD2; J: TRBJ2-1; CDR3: CASSFTSGRASAYNEQFF; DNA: TGTGCCAGCAGCTTCACTAGCGGGAGGGCCTCGGCCTACAATGAGCAGTTCTTC
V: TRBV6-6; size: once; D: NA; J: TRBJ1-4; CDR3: CASSYTGFEKLFF; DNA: TGTGCCAGCAGTTACACCGGGTTTGAAAAACTGTTTTTT
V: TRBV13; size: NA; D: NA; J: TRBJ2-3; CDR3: CASSSRADTQYF; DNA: TGTGCCAGCAGCTCTAGAGCAGATACGCAGTATTTT
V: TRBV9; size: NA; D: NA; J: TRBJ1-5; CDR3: CASSVSFNQPQHF; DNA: TGTGCCAGCAGCGTTAGCTTCAATCAGCCCCAGCATTTT
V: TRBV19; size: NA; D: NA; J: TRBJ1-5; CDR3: CASSIGGEALNQPQHF; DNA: TGTGCCAGTAGTATCGGGGGGGAGGCGTTAAATCAGCCCCAGCATTTT
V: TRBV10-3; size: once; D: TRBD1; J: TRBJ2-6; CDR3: CAISDRGRTTTGANVLTF; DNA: TGTGCCATCAGCGACAGGGGACGCACCACTACTGGGGCCAACGTCCTGACTTTC
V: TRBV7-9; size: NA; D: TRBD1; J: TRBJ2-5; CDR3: CASSPWTGGEETQYF; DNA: TGTGCCAGCAGCCCTTGGACAGGGGGAGAAGAGACCCAGTACTTC
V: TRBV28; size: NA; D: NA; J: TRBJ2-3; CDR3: CASSPPEDLTDTQYF; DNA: TGTGCCAGCAGTCCTCCGGAGGACCTCACAGATACGCAGTATTTT
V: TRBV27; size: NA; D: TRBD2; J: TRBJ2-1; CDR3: CASSSGLAGRNEQFF; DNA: TGTGCCAGCAGTTCCGGACTAGCGGGCCGCAATGAGCAGTTCTTC
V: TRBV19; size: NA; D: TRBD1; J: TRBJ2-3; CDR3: CASGDREPDTQYF; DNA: TGTGCCAGCGGGGACAGGGAGCCCGATACGCAGTATTTT
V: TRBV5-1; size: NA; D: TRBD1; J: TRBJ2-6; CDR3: CASSAQSGTGAGANVLTF; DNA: TGCGCCAGCAGCGCCCAGTCGGGGACAGGGGCAGGGGCCAACGTCCTGACTTTC
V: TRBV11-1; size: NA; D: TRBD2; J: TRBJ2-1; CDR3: CASSPGEREPFANEQFF; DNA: TGTGCCAGCAGCCCAGGGGAGCGGGAGCCCTTCGCCAATGAGCAGTTCTTC
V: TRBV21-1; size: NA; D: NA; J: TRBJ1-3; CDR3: CASSKVTGYKGRNTIYF; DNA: TGTGCCAGCAGCAAAGTGACAGGGTACAAGGGCCGAAACACCATATATTTT
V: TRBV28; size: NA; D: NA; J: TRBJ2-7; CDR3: CASSRHEGLGYEQYF; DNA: TGTGCCAGCAGTAGACACGAGGGCCTAGGCTACGAGCAGTACTTC
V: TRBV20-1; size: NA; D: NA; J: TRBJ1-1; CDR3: CSEGGNTEAFF; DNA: TGCAGTGAAGGAGGGAACACTGAAGCTTTCTTT
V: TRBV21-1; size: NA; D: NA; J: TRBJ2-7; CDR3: CASSKSASPGEQYF; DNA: TGTGCCAGCAGCAAATCCGCCAGCCCAGGCGAGCAGTACTTC
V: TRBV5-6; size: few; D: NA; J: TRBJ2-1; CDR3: CASSWLGYNEQFF; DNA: TGTGCCAGCAGCTGGCTAGGTTACAATGAGCAGTTCTTC
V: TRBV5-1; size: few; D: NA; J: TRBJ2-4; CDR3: CASSSTHATGKLAKNIQYF; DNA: TGCGCCAGCAGTTCAACGCATGCAACAGGGAAACTAGCCAAAAACATTCAGTACTTC
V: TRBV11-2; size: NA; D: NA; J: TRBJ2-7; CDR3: CASTSAAVTYEQYF; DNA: TGTGCCAGCACCTCCGCTGCAGTAACCTACGAGCAGTACTTC
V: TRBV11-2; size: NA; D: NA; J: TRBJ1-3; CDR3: CASSYSDSSGNTIYF; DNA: TGTGCCAGCAGCTACTCCGACAGCTCTGGAAACACCATATATTTT
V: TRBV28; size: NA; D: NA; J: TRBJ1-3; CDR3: CASSLELMSGNTIYF; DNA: TGTGCCAGCAGTTTAGAGCTTATGTCGGGAAACACCATATATTTT
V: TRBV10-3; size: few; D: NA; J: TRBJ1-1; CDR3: CAISESRAENTEAFF; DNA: TGTGCCATCAGTGAGTCGAGGGCGGAGAACACTGAAGCTTTCTTT
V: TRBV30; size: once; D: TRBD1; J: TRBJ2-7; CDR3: CAWTADRAAYEQYF; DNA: TGTGCCTGGACAGCCGACAGGGCGGCGTACGAGCAGTACTTC
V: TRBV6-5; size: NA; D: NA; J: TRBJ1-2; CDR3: CASSYSRQGDGYTF; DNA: TGTGCCAGCAGTTACTCGCGCCAGGGTGATGGCTACACCTTC
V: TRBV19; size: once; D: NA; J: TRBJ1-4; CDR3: CASSMGGAEKLFF; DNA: TGTGCCAGTAGTATGGGAGGAGCGGAAAAACTGTTTTTT
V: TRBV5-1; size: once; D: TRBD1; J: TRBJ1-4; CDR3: CASSPGTVFSNEKLFF; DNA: TGCGCCAGCAGCCCTGGGACAGTCTTTAGTAATGAAAAACTGTTTTTT
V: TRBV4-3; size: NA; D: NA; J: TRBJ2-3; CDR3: CASSQDGGQTDTQYF; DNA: TGCGCCAGCAGCCAAGACGGGGGTCAGACAGATACGCAGTATTTT
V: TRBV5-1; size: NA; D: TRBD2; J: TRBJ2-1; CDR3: CASSSSGLSYNEQFF; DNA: TGCGCCAGCAGCTCTAGCGGGCTTTCCTACAATGAGCAGTTCTTC
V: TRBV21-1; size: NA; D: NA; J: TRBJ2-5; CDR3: CASSTWRRDQEETQYF; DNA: TGTGCCAGCAGCACTTGGAGGCGGGACCAGGAGGAGACCCAGTACTTC
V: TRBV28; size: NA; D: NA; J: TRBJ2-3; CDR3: CASSFLATDTQYF; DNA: TGTGCCAGCAGTTTCCTAGCAACAGATACGCAGTATTTT
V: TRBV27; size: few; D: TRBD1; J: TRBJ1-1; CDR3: CASNSYQGAEAFF; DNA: TGTGCCAGCAACTCATATCAGGGGGCTGAAGCTTTCTTT
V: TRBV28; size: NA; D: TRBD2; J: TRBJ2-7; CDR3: CASSPVGLAGVDEQYF; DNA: TGTGCCAGCAGTCCCGTTGGGCTAGCGGGAGTCGACGAGCAGTACTTC
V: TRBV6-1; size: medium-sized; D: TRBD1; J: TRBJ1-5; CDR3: CASSSGTENQPQHF; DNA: TGTGCCAGCAGTTCCGGGACAGAGAATCAGCCCCAGCATTTT